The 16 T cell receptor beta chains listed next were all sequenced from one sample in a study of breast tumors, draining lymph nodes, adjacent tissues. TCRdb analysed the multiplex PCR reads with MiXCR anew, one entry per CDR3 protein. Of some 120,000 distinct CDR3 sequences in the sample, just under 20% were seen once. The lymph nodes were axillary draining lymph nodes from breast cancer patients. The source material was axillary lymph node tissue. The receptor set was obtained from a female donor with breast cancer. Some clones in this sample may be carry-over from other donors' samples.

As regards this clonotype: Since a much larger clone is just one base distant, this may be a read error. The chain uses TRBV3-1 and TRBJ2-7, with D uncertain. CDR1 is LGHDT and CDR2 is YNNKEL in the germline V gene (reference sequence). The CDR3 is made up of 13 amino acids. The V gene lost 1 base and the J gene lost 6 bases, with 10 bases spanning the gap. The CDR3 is CASSQASGCEQYF. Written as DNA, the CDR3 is TGTGCCAGCAGCCAAGCCTCTGGCTGCGAGCAGTACTTC.

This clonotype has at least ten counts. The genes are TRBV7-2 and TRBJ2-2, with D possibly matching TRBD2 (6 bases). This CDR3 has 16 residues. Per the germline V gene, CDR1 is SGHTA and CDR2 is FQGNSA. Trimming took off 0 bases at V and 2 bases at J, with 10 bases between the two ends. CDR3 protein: CASSLATSVNTGELFF. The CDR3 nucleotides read TGTGCCAGCAGCTTAGCGACTAGTGTTAACACCGGGGAGCTGTTTTTT.

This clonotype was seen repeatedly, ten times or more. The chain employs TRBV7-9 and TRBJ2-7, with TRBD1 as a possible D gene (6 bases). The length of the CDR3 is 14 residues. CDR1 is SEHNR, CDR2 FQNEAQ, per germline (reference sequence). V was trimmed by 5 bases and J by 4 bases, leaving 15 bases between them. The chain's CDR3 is CASSTPGQGYEQYF. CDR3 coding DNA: TGTGCCAGCAGCACTCCGGGACAAGGATACGAGCAGTACTTC.

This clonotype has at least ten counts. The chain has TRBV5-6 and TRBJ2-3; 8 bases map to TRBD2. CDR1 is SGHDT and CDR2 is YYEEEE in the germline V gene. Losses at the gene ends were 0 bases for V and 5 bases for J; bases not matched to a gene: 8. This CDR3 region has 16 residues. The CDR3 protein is CASSLALAAYGDTQYF. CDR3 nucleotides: TGTGCCAGCAGCTTGGCACTAGCGGCCTATGGAGATACGCAGTATTTT.

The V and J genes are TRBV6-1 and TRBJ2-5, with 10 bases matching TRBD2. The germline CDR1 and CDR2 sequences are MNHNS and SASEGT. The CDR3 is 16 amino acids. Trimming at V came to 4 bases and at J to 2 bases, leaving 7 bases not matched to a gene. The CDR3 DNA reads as TGTGCCAGCAGTGCCTTACTAGCGGGATATCAAGAGACCCAGTACTTC. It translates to CASSALLAGYQETQYF.

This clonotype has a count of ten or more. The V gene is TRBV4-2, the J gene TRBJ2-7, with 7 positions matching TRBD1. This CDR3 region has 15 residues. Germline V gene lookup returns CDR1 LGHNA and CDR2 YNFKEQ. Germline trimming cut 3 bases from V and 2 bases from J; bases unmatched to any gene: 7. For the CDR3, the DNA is TGTGCCAGCAGCCAGGCTGGGACAGCACCCTACGAGCAGTACTTC. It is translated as CASSQAGTAPYEQYF.

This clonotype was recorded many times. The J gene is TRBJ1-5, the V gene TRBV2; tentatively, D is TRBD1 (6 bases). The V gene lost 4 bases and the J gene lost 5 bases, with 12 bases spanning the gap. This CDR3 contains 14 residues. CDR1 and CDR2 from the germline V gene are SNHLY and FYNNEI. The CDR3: CASSAQGLYQPQHF. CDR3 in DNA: TGTGCCAGCAGTGCTCAGGGGTTATATCAGCCCCAGCATTTT.

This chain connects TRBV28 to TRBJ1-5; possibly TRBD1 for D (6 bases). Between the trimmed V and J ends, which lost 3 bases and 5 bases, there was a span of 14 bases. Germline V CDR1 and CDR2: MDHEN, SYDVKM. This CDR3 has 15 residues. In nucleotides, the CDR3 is TGTGCCAGCAGTTTGCAGACAGGAGTATATCAGCCCCAGCATTTT. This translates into CASSLQTGVYQPQHF. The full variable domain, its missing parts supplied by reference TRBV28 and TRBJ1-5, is DVKVTQSSRYLVKRTGEKVFLECVQDMDHENMFWYRQDPGLGLRLIYFSYDVKMKEKGDIPEGYSVSREKKERFSLILESASTNQTSMYLCASSLQTGVYQPQHFGDGTRLSIL.

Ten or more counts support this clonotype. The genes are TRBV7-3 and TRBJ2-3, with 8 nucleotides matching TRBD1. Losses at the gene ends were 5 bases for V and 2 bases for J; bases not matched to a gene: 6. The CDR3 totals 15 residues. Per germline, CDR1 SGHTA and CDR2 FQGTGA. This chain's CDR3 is CASSPAGGLTDTQYF. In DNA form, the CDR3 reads TGTGCCAGCAGCCCGGCAGGGGGCCTCACAGATACGCAGTATTTT.

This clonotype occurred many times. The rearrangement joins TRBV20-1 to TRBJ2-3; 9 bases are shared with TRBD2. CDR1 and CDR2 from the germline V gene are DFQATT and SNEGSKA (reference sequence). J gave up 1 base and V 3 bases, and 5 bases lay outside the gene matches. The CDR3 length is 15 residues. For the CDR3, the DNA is TGCAGTGCTAGTTGGCGGGGGGGCGGCACAGATACGCAGTATTTT. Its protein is CSASWRGGGTDTQYF.

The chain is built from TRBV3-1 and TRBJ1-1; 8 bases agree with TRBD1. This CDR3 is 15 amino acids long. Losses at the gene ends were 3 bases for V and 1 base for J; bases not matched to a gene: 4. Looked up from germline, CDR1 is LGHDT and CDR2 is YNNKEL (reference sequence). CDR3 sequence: CASSQEDRGNTEAFF. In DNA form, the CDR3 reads TGTGCCAGCAGCCAGGAAGACAGGGGGAACACTGAAGCTTTCTTT.

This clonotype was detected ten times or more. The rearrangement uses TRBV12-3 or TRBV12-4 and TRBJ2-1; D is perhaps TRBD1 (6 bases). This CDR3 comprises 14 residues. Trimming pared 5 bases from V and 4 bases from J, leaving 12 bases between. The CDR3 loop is CASSRGTKYNEQFF. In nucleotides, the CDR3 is TGTGCCAGCAGTAGGGGGACGAAATACAATGAGCAGTTCTTC.

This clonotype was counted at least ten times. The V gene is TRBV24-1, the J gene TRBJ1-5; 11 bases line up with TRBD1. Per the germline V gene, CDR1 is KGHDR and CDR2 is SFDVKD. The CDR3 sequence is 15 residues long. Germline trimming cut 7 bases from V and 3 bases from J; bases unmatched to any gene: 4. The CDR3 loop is CATRAGQGDNQPQHF. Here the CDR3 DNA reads TGTGCCACCAGGGCGGGACAGGGGGACAATCAGCCCCAGCATTTT.

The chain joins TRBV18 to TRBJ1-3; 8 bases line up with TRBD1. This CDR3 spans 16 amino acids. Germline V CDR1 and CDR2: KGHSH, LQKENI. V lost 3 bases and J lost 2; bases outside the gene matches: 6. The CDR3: CASSPTLQGAGNTIYF. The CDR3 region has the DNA TGTGCCAGCTCACCCACCCTACAGGGGGCTGGAAACACCATATATTTT.

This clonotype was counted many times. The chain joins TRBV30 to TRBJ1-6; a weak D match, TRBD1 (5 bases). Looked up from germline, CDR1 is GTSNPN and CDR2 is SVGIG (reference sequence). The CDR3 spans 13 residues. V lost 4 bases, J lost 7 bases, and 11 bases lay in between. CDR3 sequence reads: CAWNRDGNSPLHF. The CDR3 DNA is TGTGCCTGGAACCGGGACGGAAATTCACCCCTCCACTTT.

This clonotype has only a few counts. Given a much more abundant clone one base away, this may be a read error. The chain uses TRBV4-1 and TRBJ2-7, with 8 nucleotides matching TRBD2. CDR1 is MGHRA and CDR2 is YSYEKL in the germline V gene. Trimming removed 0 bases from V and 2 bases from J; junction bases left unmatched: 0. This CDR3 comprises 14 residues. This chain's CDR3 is CASSQEAGAYEQYF. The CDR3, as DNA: TGCGCCAGCAGCCAAGAAGCGGGGGCCTACGAGCAGTACTTC.